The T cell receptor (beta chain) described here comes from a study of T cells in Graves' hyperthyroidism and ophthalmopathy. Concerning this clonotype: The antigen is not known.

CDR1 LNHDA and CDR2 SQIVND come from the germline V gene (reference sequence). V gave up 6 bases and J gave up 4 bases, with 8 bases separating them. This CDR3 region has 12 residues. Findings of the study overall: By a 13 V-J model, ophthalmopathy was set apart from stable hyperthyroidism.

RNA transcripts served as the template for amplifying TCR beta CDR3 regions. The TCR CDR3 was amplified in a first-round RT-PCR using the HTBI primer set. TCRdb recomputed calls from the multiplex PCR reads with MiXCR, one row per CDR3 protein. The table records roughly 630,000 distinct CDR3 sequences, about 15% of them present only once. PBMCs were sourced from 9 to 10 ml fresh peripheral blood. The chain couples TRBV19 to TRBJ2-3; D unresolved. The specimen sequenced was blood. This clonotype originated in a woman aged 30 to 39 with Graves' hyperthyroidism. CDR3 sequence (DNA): TGTGCCAGTAGGGACCTAGCAGATACGCAGTATTTT. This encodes CASRDLADTQYF.